The 28 T cell receptor beta chains listed next were all sequenced from one sample in a study of T cell changes during pregnancy in multiple sclerosis. Profiling relied on immunoSEQ multiplex PCR, and the TCRdb table lists in-frame clones only, not all of them. The sample has some 79,000 clones; over 80% are singletons. The source was CD4+ T cells from peripheral blood mononuclear cells, collected in the second trimester of pregnancy. The receptors were gathered from a female donor with multiple sclerosis, enrolled in a pregnancy study.

The chain has TRBV18 and TRBJ2-5; the D is unclear. The V and J ends lost 3 bases and 3 bases respectively, with 8 bases between them. Looked up from germline, CDR1 is KGHSH and CDR2 is LQKENI. The CDR3 extends over 13 amino acids. The CDR3 region has the DNA TGTGCCAGCTCACCGGCAGGAAAAGAGACCCAGTACTTC. Translation gives CASSPAGKETQYF.

Details on this clone: Other DNA sequences within the sample encode an identical CDR3. J is TRBJ2-2 and V is TRBV6-1; D gene ambiguous. Germline CDR1 and CDR2: MNHNS and SASEGT. The CDR3 is made up of 12 amino acids. The V gene lost 5 bases and the J gene lost 1 base, with 2 bases spanning the gap. The CDR3 DNA sequence: TGTGCCAGCAGTCGGAACACCGGGGAGCTGTTTTTT. Protein sequence: CASSRNTGELFF.

The V gene is TRBV4-3, the J gene TRBJ2-2; TRBD1 matches 7 bases. The CDR3 spans 16 residues. Germline values: CDR1 LGHNA, CDR2 YSLEER. V lost 0 bases to trimming and J lost 5 bases; unmatched junction nucleotides: 6. DNA for the CDR3: TGCGCCAGCAGCCAAGATAGAGGGGGCCAGACCGGGGAGCTGTTTTTT. Translation gives CASSQDRGGQTGELFF.

This sequence joins TRBV10-3 and TRBJ2-5; D gene uncertain. V gave up 11 bases and J gave up 0 bases, with 13 bases separating them. The germline V gene encodes CDR1 ENHRY and CDR2 SYGVKD. This CDR3 is built from 13 residues. The CDR3 here is CASSSQYQETQYF. The CDR3 coding sequence is TGTGCCTCATCCTCACAGTACCAAGAGACCCAGTACTTC.

The chain has TRBV28 and TRBJ1-4, with 9 positions matching TRBD1. CDR1 is MDHEN, CDR2 SYDVKM, per germline. Trimming removed 6 bases from V and 7 bases from J; junction bases left unmatched: 6. CDR3 length: 14 residues. CDR3 in amino acids: CASSPQGAREKLFF. The CDR3 DNA is TGTGCCAGCAGCCCACAGGGGGCTCGTGAAAAACTGTTTTTT.

The V call is TRBV7-9, the J call TRBJ1-2; D gene ambiguous. V was clipped by 4 bases and J by 3 bases, with 12 bases between them. Germline loops: CDR1 SEHNR, CDR2 FQNEAQ (reference sequence). The CDR3 totals 14 residues. The CDR3 DNA follows: TGTGCCAGCAGCTCGGCAGGCAACTACTATGGCTACACCTTC. Residues: CASSSAGNYYGYTF.

This clone was seen once. The chain uses TRBV10-3 and TRBJ2-5, with D perhaps matching TRBD2 (5 bases). The germline CDR1 and CDR2 sequences are ENHRY and SYGVKD. The length of the CDR3 is 13 residues. Deletions cut 4 bases from V and 3 bases from J, with 9 bases between. The CDR3 region has the DNA TGTGCCATCAGTGTTTCAGCGGAAGAGACCCAGTACTTC. Encoded protein: CAISVSAEETQYF.

The gene calls are TRBV7-9 and TRBJ1-5, with 7 bases fitting TRBD1. Trimming at V came to 5 bases and at J to 4 bases, leaving 5 bases not matched to a gene. The germline V gene has CDR1 SEHNR and CDR2 FQNEAQ (reference sequence). This CDR3 contains 14 residues. CDR3 amino acids: CASSPSTGNQPQHF. CDR3 bases: TGTGCCAGCAGCCCGTCGACAGGGAATCAGCCCCAGCATTTT.

This chain uses TRBV11-2 with TRBJ1-1; D unresolved. Germline loops: CDR1 SGHAT, CDR2 FQNNGV. Trimming shortened V by 5 bases and J by 1 base, and 17 bases separated the two germline ends. CDR3 length: 16 amino acids. CDR3 residues: CASSGPFFGKNTEAFF. DNA of the CDR3: TGTGCCAGCAGCGGGCCTTTCTTTGGCAAGAACACTGAAGCTTTCTTT.

This rearrangement joins TRBV6-1 to TRBJ2-1; TRBD2 is a possible D gene (5 bases). CDR1 and CDR2 from the germline V gene are MNHNS and SASEGT. Trimming took off 4 bases at V and 0 bases at J, with 19 bases between the two ends. This CDR3 region has 18 residues. CDR3 sequence (DNA): TGTGCCAGCAGTGTTGCATGGAATAGCGAGAGCTCCTACAATGAGCAGTTCTTC. This encodes CASSVAWNSESSYNEQFF.

This chain links TRBV14 with TRBJ2-7; TRBD2 is a possible D gene (6 bases). V was trimmed by 0 bases and J by 6 bases, leaving 12 bases between them. The CDR3 has 14 residues. The germline gives CDR1 SGHDN, CDR2 FVKESK. The CDR3, as DNA: TGTGCCAGCAGCCAAGATGTCTTCGGGGGCGAGCAGTACTTC. Translated, it gives CASSQDVFGGEQYF.

The chain couples TRBV29-1 to TRBJ2-3; D gene unclear. V lost 0 bases, J lost 0 bases, and 13 bases lay in between. The CDR3 totals 16 residues. Germline V CDR1 and CDR2: SQVTM, ANQGSEA. CDR3: CSVEDRHRTSTDTQYF. The DNA of the CDR3 is TGCAGCGTTGAAGATCGACACAGAACTAGCACAGATACGCAGTATTTT.

The genes are TRBV11-2 and TRBJ2-5; possibly TRBD1 for D (5 bases). The CDR3 totals 13 residues. Germline CDR1 and CDR2: SGHAT and FQNNGV. V was clipped by 5 bases and J by 2 bases, with 9 bases between them. For the CDR3, the DNA is TGTGCCAGCAGCACCAGACAGCAAGAGACCCAGTACTTC. Translation gives CASSTRQQETQYF.

This chain connects TRBV27 to TRBJ2-2; possible D gene TRBD1, 5 bases. The CDR3 is made up of 14 amino acids. V was cut by 6 bases and J by 6 bases, with 14 bases left in between. CDR1 MNHEY and CDR2 SMNVEV come from the germline V gene (reference sequence). In DNA, the CDR3 is TGTGCCAGCAGGACCCCCAGGGTAGCCGGGGAGCTGTTTTTT. It encodes CASRTPRVAGELFF.

This chain joins TRBV6-1 and TRBJ2-6, with 11 bases matching TRBD1. Trimming cost V 0 bases and J 2 bases; bases outside gene matches: 3. This CDR3 region has 18 residues. In germline, CDR1 is MNHNS, CDR2 SASEGT. CDR3 DNA: TGTGCCAGCAGTGAAGCCGGACAGGGGGCGACTGGGGCCAACGTCCTGACTTTC. Translation gives CASSEAGQGATGANVLTF.

This chain connects TRBV6-5 to TRBJ1-2; a possible D gene is TRBD1 (6 bases). The CDR3 extends over 14 amino acids. Between the trimmed V and J ends, which lost 5 bases and 4 bases, there was a span of 14 bases. CDR1 is MNHEY, CDR2 SVGAGI, per germline. This CDR3 is CASSPQQGTYGYTF. As DNA, the CDR3 is TGTGCCAGCAGTCCTCAACAGGGAACCTATGGCTACACCTTC.

V is TRBV6-1 and J is TRBJ2-4, with 7 bases aligning to TRBD1. CDR1 and CDR2 (germline): MNHNS, SASEGT. The ends lost 4 bases at V and 0 bases at J; junction bases unmatched: 6. The CDR3 length is 16 residues. This chain's CDR3 is CASSGVRGLAKNIQYF. The CDR3 DNA reads as TGTGCCAGCAGTGGGGTAAGGGGGCTAGCCAAAAACATTCAGTACTTC.

This clone was seen only once. The rearrangement links TRBV11-3 to TRBJ2-4, with a tentative D call TRBD1 (7 bases). CDR1 SGHNT and CDR2 YENEEA come from the germline V gene. V lost 5 bases, J lost 0 bases, and 14 bases lay in between. The CDR3 has 16 amino acids. The CDR3 here is CASSQGGPGAKNIQYF. CDR3 sequence (DNA): TGTGCCAGCAGCCAGGGGGGCCCGGGAGCCAAAAACATTCAGTACTTC.

The gene calls are TRBV29-1 and TRBJ1-1; D is unresolved. The CDR3 runs to 14 residues. Germline CDR1 reads SQVTM; CDR2 reads ANQGSEA. Trimming left V 6 bases short and J 4 bases short, with 18 bases between. The CDR3 DNA reads as TGCAGCGTCGGGAGTTTCAGTTTGAGCACTGAAGCTTTCTTT. Protein sequence: CSVGSFSLSTEAFF.

The chain carries TRBV7-2 and TRBJ2-7; a possible D gene is TRBD1 (6 bases). Trimming shortened V by 6 bases and J by 7 bases, and 16 bases separated the two germline ends. Germline V gene lookup returns CDR1 SGHTA and CDR2 FQGNSA. This CDR3 comprises 13 residues. This CDR3 reads CASRSGSQGEQYF. The CDR3 DNA is TGTGCCAGCAGATCCGGGTCCCAGGGGGAGCAGTACTTC.

The V and J genes are TRBV30 and TRBJ1-1; D is unclear. Germline V gives CDR1 GTSNPN, CDR2 SVGIG (reference sequence). This CDR3 is 14 amino acids long. V lost 2 bases and J lost 1, with 11 bases in between. The CDR3 sequence is CAWSLTRGNTEAFF. Written as DNA, the CDR3 is TGTGCCTGGAGTTTAACCCGCGGGAACACTGAAGCTTTCTTT.

In this sample, this clone turned up a few times. The chain has TRBV15 and TRBJ1-1; D gene unclear. V lost 6 bases and J 5 bases, leaving 10 bases between the germline ends. There are 12 residues in the CDR3. CDR1 is LNHNV and CDR2 is YYDKDF in the germline V gene (reference sequence). The DNA for the CDR3 is TGTGCCACCAGGACGGGGAAGACTGAAGCTTTCTTT. The encoded protein is CATRTGKTEAFF.

The CDR3: CASSRQTYTEAFF. The CDR3 nucleotides are TGTGCCAGCAGCAGACAGACTTACACTGAAGCTTTCTTT. This chain links TRBV28 with TRBJ1-1; possibly TRBD1 for D (5 bases). V was pared by 6 bases and J by 3 bases, with 11 bases between. Germline values: CDR1 MDHEN, CDR2 SYDVKM. The CDR3 consists of 13 residues. The entire variable domain, with the rest obtained from reference TRBV28 and TRBJ1-1, is as follows: DVKVTQSSRYLVKRTGEKVFLECVQDMDHENMFWYRQDPGLGLRLIYFSYDVKMKEKGDIPEGYSVSREKKERFSLILESASTNQTSMYLCASSRQTYTEAFFGQGTRLTVV.

V gene TRBV6-1 combines with J gene TRBJ1-6; D might be TRBD1 (6 bases). The germline V and J ends were trimmed by 6 bases and 7 bases, with 16 bases remaining between them. Germline V lookup: CDR1 MNHNS, CDR2 SASEGT. There are 15 residues in the CDR3. Written as DNA, the CDR3 is TGTGCCAGCAGCCGAGGGGGGGCTATCAATTCACCCCTCCACTTT. This encodes CASSRGGAINSPLHF.

The rearrangement joins TRBV11-2 to TRBJ2-7, with D perhaps matching TRBD2 (6 bases). The V end lost 0 bases, the J end lost 8 bases, and 11 bases lay between the germline ends. CDR1 and CDR2 (germline): SGHAT, FQNNGV. The CDR3 covers 13 residues. The CDR3 reads CASSLDRRGQQYF. For the CDR3, the DNA is TGTGCCAGCAGCTTAGATAGGCGGGGCCAGCAGTACTTC.

V usage is TRBV2 and J usage is TRBJ2-3; the D is unclear. The CDR3 extends over 16 amino acids. In germline, CDR1 is SNHLY, CDR2 FYNNEI. V dropped 7 bases and J dropped 1 base, with 18 bases sitting between them. The CDR3 here is CASKRRLRLGTDTQYF. The CDR3 DNA is TGTGCCAGCAAGAGGAGATTGCGGTTGGGCACAGATACGCAGTATTTT.

The J gene is TRBJ2-5, the V gene TRBV5-4; 8 bases line up with TRBD2. The trim removed 1 base at V and 1 base at J, leaving 0 bases unmatched. Looked up from germline, CDR1 is SGHNT and CDR2 is YYREEE (reference sequence). The CDR3 length is 14 residues. The CDR3 nucleotides are TGTGCCAGCAGCTTGCGGGGGGGCCAAGAGACCCAGTACTTC. It is translated as CASSLRGGQETQYF.

The sample holds a few counts of this clone. The V call is TRBV10-3, the J call TRBJ1-6; D gene unclear. The V gene lost 3 bases and the J gene lost 10 bases, with 7 bases spanning the gap. Germline-derived CDR1 and CDR2 are ENHRY and SYGVKD. The CDR3 covers 12 residues. The CDR3 DNA reads TGTGCCATCAGTGACACGGGGTCACCCCTCCACTTT. Its protein product is CAISDTGSPLHF.